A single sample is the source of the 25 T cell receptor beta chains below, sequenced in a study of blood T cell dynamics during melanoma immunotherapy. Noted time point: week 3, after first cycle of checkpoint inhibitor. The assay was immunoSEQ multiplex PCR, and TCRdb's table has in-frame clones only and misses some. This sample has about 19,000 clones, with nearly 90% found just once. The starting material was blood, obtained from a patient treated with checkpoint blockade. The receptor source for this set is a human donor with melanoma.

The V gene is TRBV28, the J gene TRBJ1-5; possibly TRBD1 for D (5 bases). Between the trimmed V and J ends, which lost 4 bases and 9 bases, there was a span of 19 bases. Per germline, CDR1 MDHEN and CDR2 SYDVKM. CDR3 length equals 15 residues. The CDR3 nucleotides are TGTGCCAGCAGTTCCCCAGGGCAGTTGAGTAGGCCCCAGCATTTT. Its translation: CASSSPGQLSRPQHF.

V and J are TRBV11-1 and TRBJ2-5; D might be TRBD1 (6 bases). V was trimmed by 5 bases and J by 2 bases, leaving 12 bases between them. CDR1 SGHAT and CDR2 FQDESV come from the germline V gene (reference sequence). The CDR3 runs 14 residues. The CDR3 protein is CASSLHREQETQYF. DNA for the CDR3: TGTGCCAGCAGCCTCCACAGGGAACAAGAGACCCAGTACTTC. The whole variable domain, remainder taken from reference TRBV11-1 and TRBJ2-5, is EAEVAQSPRYKITEKSQAVAFWCDPISGHATLYWYRQILGQGPELLVQFQDESVVDDSQLPKDRFSAERLKGVDSTLKIQPAELGDSAMYLCASSLHREQETQYFGPGTRLLVL.

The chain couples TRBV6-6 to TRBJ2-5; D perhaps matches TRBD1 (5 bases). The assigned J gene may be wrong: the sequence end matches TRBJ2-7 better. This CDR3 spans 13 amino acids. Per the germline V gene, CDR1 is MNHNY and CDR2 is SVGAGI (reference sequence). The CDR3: CASRPQDTYEQYF. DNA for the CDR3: TGTGCCAGCAGGCCCCAGGACACCTACGAGCAGTACTTC.

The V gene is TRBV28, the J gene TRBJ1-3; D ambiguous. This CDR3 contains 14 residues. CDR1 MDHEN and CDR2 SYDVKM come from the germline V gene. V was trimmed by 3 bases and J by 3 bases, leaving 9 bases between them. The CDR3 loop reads CASSFPGNGNTIYF. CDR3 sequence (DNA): TGTGCCAGCAGTTTCCCGGGAAATGGAAACACCATATATTTT. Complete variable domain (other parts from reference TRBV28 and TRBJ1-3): DVKVTQSSRYLVKRTGEKVFLECVQDMDHENMFWYRQDPGLGLRLIYFSYDVKMKEKGDIPEGYSVSREKKERFSLILESASTNQTSMYLCASSFPGNGNTIYFGEGSWLTVV.

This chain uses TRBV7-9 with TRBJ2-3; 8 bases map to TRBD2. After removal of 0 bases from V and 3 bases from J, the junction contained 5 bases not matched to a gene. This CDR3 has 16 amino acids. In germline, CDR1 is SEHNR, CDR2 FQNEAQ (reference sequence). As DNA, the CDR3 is TGTGCCAGCAGCTTAGCGGTACTAGCGGAGACAGATACGCAGTATTTT. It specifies CASSLAVLAETDTQYF.

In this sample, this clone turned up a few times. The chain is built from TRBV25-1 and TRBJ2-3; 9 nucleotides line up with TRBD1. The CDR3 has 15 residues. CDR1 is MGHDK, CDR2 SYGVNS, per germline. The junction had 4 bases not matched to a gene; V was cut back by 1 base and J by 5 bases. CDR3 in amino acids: CASSEWRQGEDTQYF. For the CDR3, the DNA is TGTGCCAGCAGTGAATGGCGACAGGGGGAAGATACGCAGTATTTT.

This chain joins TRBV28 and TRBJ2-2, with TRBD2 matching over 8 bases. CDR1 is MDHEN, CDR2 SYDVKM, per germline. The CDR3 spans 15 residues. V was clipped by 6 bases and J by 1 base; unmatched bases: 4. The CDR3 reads CASSEGLENTGELFF. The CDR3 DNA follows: TGTGCCAGCAGCGAGGGACTAGAGAACACCGGGGAGCTGTTTTTT. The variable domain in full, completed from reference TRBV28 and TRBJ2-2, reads DVKVTQSSRYLVKRTGEKVFLECVQDMDHENMFWYRQDPGLGLRLIYFSYDVKMKEKGDIPEGYSVSREKKERFSLILESASTNQTSMYLCASSEGLENTGELFFGEGSRLTVL.

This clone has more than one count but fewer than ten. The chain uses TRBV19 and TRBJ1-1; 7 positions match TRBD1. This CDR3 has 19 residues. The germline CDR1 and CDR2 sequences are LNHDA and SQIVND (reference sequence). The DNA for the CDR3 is TGTGCTGCTATGGGGCGGGACAGCTTAATTACGAACGAGAACACTGAAGCTTTCTTT. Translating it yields CAAMGRDSLITNENTEAFF.

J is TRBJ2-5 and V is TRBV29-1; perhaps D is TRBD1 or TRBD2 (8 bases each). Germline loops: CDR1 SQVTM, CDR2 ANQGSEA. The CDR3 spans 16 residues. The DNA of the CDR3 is TGCACCACTTCCCGGGGGGGCAGGGGGCTCGGAGAGACCCAGTACTTC. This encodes CTTSRGGRGLGETQYF.

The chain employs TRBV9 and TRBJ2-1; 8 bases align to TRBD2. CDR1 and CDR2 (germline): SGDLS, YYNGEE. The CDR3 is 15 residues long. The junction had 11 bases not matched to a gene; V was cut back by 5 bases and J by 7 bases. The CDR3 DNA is TGTGCCAGCAGTCTCAGCGGGAGTCTGATTAATGAGCAGTTCTTC. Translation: CASSLSGSLINEQFF.

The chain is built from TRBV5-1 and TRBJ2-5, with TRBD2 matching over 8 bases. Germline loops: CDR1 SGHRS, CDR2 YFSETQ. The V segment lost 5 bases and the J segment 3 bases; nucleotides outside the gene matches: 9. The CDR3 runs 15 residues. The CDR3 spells CASSQTGGLEETQYF. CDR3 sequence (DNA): TGCGCCAGCAGTCAGACGGGAGGGCTGGAAGAGACCCAGTACTTC.

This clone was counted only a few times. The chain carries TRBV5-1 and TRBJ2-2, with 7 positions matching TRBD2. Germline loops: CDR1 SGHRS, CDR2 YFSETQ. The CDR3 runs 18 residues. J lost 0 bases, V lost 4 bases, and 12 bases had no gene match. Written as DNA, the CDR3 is TGCGCCAGCAGCCCCGGCGGGAGTCATACCGCGAACACCGGGGAGCTGTTTTTT. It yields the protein CASSPGGSHTANTGELFF.

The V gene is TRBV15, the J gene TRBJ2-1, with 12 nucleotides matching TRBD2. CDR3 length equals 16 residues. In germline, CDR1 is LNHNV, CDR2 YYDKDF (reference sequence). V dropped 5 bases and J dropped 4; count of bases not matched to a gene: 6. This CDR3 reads CATSGRTSGDYNEQFF. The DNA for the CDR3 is TGTGCCACCAGCGGCCGGACTAGCGGGGATTACAATGAGCAGTTCTTC. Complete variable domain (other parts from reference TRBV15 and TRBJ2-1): DAMVIQNPRYQVTQFGKPVTLSCSQTLNHNVMYWYQQKSSQAPKLLFHYYDKDFNNEADTPDNFQSRRPNTSFCFLDIRSPGLGDTAMYLCATSGRTSGDYNEQFFGPGTRLTVL.

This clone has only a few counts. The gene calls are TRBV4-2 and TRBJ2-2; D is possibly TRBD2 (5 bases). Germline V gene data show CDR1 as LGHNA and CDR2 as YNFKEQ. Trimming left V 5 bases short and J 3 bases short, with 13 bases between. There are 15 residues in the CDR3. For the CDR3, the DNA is TGTGCCAGCAGCGGCGGAGGTTCGGACACCGGGGAGCTGTTTTTT. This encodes CASSGGGSDTGELFF.

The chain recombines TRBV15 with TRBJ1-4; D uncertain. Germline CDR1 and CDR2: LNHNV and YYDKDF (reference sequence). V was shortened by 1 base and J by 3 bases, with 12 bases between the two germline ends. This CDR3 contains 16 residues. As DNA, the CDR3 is TGTGCCACCAGCAGAGTTTCCGAGGGCCCTAATGAAAAACTGTTTTTT. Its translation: CATSRVSEGPNEKLFF.

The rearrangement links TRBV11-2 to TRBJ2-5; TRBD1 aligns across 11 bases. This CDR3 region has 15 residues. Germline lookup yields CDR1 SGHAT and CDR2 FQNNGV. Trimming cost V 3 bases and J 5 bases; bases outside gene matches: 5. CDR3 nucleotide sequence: TGTGCCAGCAGCTTCCGGGACAGGGGGGTTGAGACCCAGTACTTC. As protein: CASSFRDRGVETQYF.

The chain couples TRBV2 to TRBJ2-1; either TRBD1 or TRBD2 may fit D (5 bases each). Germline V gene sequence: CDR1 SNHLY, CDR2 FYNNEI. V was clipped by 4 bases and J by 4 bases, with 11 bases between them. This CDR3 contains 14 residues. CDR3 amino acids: CASSAVGVYNEQFF. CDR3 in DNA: TGTGCCAGCAGTGCCGTGGGGGTTTACAATGAGCAGTTCTTC.

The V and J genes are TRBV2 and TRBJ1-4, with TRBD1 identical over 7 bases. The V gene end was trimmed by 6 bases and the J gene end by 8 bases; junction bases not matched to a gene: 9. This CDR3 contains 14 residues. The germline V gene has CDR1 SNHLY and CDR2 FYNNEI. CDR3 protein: CASRPRDSDEKLFF. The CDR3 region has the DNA TGTGCCAGCAGACCCCGGGACAGCGACGAAAAACTGTTTTTT.

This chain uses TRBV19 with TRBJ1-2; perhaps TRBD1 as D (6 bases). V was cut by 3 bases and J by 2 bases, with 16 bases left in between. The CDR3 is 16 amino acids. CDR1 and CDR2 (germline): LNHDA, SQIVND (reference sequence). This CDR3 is CASSIRPGGANYGYTF. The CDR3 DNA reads TGTGCCAGTAGTATCCGTCCGGGGGGCGCCAACTATGGCTACACCTTC.

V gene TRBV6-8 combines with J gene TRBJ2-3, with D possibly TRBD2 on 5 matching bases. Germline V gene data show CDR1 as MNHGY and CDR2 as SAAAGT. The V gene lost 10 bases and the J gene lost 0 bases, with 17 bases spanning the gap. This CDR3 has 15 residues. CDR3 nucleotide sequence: TGTGCCATCCCGGCCAGTAGCGAGAGCACAGATACGCAGTATTTT. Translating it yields CAIPASSESTDTQYF.

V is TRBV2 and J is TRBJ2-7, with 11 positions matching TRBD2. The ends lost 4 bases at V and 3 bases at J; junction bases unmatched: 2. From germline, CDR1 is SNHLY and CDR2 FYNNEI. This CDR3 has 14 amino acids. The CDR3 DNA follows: TGTGCCAGCAGTGCCGGGACTAGCGGCTACGAGCAGTACTTC. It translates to CASSAGTSGYEQYF.

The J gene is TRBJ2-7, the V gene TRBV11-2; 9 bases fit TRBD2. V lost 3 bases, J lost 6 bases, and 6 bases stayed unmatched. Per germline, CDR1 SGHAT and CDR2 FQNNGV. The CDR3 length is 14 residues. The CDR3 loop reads CASSLTAGGGEQYF. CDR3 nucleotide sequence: TGTGCCAGCAGCTTGACCGCGGGAGGGGGCGAGCAGTACTTC.

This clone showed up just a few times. CDR3 in DNA: TGTGCCAGTAGCGTTAGTATCGACAGCCCTACCGGGGAGCTGTTTTTT. Translation gives CASSVSIDSPTGELFF. The genes are TRBV19 and TRBJ2-2; a weak D match, TRBD1 (5 bases). CDR1 and CDR2 (germline): LNHDA, SQIVND (reference sequence). Trimming stripped 6 bases from V and 5 bases from J, with 19 bases between. CDR3 size: 16 residues.

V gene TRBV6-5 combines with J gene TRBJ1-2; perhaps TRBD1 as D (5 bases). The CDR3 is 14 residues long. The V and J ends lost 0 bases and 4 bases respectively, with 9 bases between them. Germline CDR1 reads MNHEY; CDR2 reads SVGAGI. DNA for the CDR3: TGTGCCAGCAGTTACTCCCTCGACAGCTATGGCTACACCTTC. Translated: CASSYSLDSYGYTF.

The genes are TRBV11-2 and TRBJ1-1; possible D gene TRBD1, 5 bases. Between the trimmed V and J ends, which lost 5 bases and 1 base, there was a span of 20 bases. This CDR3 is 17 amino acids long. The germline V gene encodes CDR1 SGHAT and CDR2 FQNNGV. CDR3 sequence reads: CASSQQTTTEENTEAFF. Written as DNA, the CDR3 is TGTGCCAGCAGCCAACAGACCACGACAGAAGAGAACACTGAAGCTTTCTTT.